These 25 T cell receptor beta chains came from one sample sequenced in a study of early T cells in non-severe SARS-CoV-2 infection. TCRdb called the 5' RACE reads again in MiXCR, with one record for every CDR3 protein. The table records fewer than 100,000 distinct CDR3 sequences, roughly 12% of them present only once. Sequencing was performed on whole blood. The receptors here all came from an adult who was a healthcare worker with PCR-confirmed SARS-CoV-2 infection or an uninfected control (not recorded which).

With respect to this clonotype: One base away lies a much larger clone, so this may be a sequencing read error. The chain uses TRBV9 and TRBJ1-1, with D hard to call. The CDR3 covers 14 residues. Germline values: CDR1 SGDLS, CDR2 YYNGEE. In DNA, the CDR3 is TGTGCCAGCAGCGTAGTGGCGGCGAACACTGAAGTTTTCTTT. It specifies CASSVVAANTEVFF.

In DNA, the CDR3 is TGCGCCAGCAGCCAAGATCTTGTGATCGGTCCCCACACCTTC. Translating gives CASSQDLVIGPHTF. The chain links TRBV4-1 to TRBJ1-2; D is undetermined. This CDR3 has 14 residues. Germline CDR1 and CDR2: MGHRA and YSYEKL. V shed 0 bases and J shed 12 bases, with 17 bases lying between them.

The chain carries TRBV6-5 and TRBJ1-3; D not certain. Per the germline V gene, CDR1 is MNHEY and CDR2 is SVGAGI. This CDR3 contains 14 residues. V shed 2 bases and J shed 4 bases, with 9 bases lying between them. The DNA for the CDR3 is TGTGCCAGCAGTTACGGGAAAGGGGGAAACACCATATATTTT. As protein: CASSYGKGGNTIYF.

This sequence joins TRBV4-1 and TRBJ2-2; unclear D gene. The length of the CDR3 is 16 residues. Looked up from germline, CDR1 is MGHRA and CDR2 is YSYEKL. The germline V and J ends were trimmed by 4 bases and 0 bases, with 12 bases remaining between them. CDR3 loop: CASSLIILANTGELFF. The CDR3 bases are TGCGCCAGCAGCCTCATCATCCTGGCGAACACCGGGGAGCTGTTTTTT.

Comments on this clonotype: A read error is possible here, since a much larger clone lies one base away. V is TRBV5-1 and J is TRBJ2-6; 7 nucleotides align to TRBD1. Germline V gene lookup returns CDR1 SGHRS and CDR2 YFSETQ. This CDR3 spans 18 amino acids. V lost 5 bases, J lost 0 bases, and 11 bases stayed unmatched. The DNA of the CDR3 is TGCGCCAGCAGGGAGAGACAGGGCTTCCTCTCTGGGGCCAACGTCCTGACTTTC. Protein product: CASRERQGFLSGANVLTF. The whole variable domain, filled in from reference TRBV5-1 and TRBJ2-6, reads KAGVTQTPRYLIKTRGQQVTLSCSPISGHRSVSWYQQTPGQGLQFLFEYFSETQRNKGNFPGRFSGRQFSNSRSEMNVSTLELGDSALYLCASRERQGFLSGANVLTFGAGSRLTVL.

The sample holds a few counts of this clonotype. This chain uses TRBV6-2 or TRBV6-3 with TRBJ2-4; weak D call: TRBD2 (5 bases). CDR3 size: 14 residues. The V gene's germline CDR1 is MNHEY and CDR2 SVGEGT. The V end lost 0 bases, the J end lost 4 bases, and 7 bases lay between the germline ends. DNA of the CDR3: TGTGCCAGCAGTTACTCTCGGGGTAAAAACATTCAGTACTTC. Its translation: CASSYSRGKNIQYF.

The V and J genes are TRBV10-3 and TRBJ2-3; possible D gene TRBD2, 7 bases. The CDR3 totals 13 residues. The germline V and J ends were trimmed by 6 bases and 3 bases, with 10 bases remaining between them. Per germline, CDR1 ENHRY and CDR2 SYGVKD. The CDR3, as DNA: TGTGCCATCAGCGGGGGGCAGACAGATACGCAGTATTTT. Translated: CAISGGQTDTQYF.

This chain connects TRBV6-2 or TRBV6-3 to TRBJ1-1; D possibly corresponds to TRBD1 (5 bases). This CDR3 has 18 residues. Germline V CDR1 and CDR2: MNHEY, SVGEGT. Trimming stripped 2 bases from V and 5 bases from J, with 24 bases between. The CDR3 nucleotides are TGTGCCAGCAGTTACGACTTTCGCGGGGCGCGGGTGGGGACTGAAGCTTTCTTT. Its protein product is CASSYDFRGARVGTEAFF.

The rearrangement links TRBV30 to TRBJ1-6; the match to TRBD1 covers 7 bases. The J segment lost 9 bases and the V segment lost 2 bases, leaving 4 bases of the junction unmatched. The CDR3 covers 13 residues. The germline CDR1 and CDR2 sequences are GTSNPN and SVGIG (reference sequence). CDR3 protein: CAWSLGGSSPLHF. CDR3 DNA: TGTGCCTGGAGTCTAGGGGGCAGTTCACCCCTCCACTTT.

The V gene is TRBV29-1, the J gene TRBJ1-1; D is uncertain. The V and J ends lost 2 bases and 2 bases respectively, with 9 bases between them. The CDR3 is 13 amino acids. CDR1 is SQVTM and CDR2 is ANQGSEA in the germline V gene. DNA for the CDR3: TGCAGCGTTGAAACGACAACTAACACTGAAGCTTTCTTT. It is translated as CSVETTTNTEAFF.

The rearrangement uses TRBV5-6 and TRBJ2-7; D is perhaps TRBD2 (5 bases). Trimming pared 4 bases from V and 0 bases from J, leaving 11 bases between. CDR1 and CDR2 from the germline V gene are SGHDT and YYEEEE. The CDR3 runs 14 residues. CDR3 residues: CASSRTGISYEQYF. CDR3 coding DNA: TGTGCCAGCAGCCGCACCGGGATCTCCTACGAGCAGTACTTC.

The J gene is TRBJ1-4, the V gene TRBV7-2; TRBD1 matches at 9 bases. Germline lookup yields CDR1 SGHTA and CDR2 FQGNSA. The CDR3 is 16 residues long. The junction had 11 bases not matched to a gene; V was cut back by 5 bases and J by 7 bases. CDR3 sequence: CASSGTRTGVAEKLFF. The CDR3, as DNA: TGTGCCAGCAGCGGAACCCGGACAGGGGTGGCTGAAAAACTGTTTTTT. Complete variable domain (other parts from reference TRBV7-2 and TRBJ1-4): GAGVSQSPSNKVTEKGKDVELRCDPISGHTALYWYRQSLGQGLEFLIYFQGNSAPDKSGLPSDRFSAERTGGSVSTLTIQRTQQEDSAVYLCASSGTRTGVAEKLFFGSGTQLSVL.

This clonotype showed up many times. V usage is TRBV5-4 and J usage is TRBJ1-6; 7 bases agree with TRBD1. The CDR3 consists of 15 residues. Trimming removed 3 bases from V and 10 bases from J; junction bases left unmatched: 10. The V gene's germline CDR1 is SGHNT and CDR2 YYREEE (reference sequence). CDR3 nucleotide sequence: TGTGCCAGCAGCTCCCGACAGGGCCAAGGATCACCCCTCCACTTT. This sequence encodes CASSSRQGQGSPLHF. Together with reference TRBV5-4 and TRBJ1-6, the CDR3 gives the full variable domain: ETGVTQSPTHLIKTRGQQVTLRCSSQSGHNTVSWYQQALGQGPQFIFQYYREEENGRGNFPPRFSGLQFPNYSSELNVNALELDDSALYLCASSSRQGQGSPLHFGNGTRLTVT.

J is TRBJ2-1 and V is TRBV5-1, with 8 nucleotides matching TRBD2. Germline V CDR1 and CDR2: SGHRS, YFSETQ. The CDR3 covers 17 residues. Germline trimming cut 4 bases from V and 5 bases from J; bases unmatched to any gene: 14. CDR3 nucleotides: TGCGCCAGCAGCCCGGGACTAGGCATATTGAGGCACAATGAGCAGTTCTTC. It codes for CASSPGLGILRHNEQFF.

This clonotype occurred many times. CDR3 in amino acids: CASSLQGGLVYGYTF. CDR3 DNA: TGTGCCAGCAGCCTACAGGGGGGACTGGTCTATGGCTACACCTTC. The chain uses TRBV9 and TRBJ1-2; 8 nucleotides agree with TRBD1. CDR1 is SGDLS and CDR2 is YYNGEE in the germline V gene. The V segment lost 4 bases and the J segment 4 bases; nucleotides outside the gene matches: 9. The CDR3 has 15 amino acids.

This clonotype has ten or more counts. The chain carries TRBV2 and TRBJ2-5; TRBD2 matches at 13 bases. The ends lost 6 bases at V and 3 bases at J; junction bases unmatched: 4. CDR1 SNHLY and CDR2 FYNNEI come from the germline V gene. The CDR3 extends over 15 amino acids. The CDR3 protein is CASSHGLAGEETQYF. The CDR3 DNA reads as TGTGCCAGCAGCCACGGACTAGCGGGGGAAGAGACCCAGTACTTC. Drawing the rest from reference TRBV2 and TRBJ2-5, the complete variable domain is EPEVTQTPSHQVTQMGQEVILRCVPISNHLYFYWYRQILGQKVEFLVSFYNNEISEKSEIFDDQFSVERPDGSNFTLKIRSTKLEDSAMYFCASSHGLAGEETQYFGPGTRLLVL.

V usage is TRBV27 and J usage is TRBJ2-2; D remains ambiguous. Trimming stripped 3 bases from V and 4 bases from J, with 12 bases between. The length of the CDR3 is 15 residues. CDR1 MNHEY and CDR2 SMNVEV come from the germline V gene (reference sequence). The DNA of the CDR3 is TGTGCCAGCAGTTTGACCGTGGGAAGCACCGGGGAGCTGTTTTTT. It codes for CASSLTVGSTGELFF.

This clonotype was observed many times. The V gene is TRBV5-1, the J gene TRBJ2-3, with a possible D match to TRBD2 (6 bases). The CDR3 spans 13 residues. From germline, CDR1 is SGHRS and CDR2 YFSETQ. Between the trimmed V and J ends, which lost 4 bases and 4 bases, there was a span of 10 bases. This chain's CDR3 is CASSRGAPDTQYF. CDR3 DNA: TGCGCCAGCAGCCGCGGGGCCCCAGATACGCAGTATTTT.

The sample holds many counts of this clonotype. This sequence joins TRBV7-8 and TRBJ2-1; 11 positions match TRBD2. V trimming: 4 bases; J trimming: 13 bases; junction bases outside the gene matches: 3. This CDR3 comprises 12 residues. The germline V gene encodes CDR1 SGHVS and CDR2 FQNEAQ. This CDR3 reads CASSSTSGGQFF. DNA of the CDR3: TGTGCCAGCAGCTCAACTAGCGGGGGTCAGTTCTTC.

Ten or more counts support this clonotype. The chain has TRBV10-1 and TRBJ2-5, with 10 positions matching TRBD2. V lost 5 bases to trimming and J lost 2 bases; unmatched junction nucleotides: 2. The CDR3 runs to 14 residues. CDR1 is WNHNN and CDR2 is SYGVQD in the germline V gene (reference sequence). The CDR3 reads CASSTSGAQETQYF. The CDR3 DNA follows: TGCGCCAGCAGTACTAGCGGGGCTCAAGAGACCCAGTACTTC.

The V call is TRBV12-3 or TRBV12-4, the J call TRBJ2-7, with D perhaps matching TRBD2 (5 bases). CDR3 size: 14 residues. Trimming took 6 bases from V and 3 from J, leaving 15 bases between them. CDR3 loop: CASRFAGSFYEQYF. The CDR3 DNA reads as TGTGCCAGCAGGTTTGCGGGCTCTTTCTACGAGCAGTACTTC.

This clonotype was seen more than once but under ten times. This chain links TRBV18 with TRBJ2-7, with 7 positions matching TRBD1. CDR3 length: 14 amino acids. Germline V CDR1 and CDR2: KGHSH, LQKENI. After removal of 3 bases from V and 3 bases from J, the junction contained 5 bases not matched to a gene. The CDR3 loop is CASSPGQNLYEQYF. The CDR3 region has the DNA TGTGCCAGCTCACCGGGACAGAACCTCTACGAGCAGTACTTC.

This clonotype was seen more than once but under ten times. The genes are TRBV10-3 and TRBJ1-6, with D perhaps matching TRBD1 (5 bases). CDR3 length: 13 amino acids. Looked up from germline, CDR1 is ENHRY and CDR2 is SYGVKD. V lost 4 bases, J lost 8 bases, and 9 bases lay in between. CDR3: CAISVQGHSPLHF. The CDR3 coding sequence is TGTGCCATCAGTGTGCAGGGTCATTCACCCCTCCACTTT.

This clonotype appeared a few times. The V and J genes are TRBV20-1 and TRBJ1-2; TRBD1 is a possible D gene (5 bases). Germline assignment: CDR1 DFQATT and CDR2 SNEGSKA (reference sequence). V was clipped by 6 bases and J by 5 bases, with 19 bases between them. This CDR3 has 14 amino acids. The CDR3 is CSAHNTPGRYGYTF. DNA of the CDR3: TGCAGTGCCCATAACACCCCGGGGCGGTATGGCTACACCTTC.

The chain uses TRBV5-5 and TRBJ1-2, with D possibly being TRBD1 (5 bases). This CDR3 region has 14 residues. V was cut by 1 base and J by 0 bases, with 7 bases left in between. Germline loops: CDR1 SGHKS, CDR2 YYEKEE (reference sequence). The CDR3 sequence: CASSLRGANYGYTF. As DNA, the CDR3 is TGTGCCAGCAGCTTGAGGGGAGCTAACTATGGCTACACCTTC.